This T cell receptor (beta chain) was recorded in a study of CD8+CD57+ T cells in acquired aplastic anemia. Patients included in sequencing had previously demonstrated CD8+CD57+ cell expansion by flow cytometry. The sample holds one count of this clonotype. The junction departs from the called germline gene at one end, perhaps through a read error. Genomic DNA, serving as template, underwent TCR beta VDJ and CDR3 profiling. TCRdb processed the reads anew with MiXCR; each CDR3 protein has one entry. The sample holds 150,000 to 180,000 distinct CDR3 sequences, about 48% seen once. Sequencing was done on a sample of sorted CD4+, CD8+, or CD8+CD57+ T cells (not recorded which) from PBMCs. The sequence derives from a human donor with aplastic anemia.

CDR3 protein: CATSDQLEGYTF. The CDR3 DNA follows: TGTGCCACCAGTGATCAGCTAGAAGGCTACACCTTC. The rearrangement joins TRBV2 to TRBJ1-2, with D uncertain. Germline V gives CDR1 SNHLY, CDR2 FYNNEI. This CDR3 comprises 12 residues.